A selection of T cell receptor beta chains follows, all from one sample in a study of T cell repertoires in cytomegalovirus infection. These receptors' targets are unknown. From the reads, TCRdb called clonotypes with MiXCR, one entry per CDR3 protein. This table has around 540,000 distinct CDR3 sequences, roughly a third appearing once. This sample comprised cultured PBMCs, obtained from culture after CMV antigen stimulation. The receptors derive from a human donor in good health (CMV status not recorded). Some clones in this sample may be carry-over from other donors' samples. CDR3s include the opening cysteine and the closing phenylalanine or tryptophan. A D gene is named only where the DNA matches it firmly. Clone sizes are given selectively: once, few, many, or a class where the clone is expanded.

V gene	clone size	D gene	J gene	CDR3 protein	CDR3 DNA
TRBV19	NA	NA	TRBJ2-1	CASSSRRGNYYNEQFF	TGTGCCAGTAGTTCCCGAAGGGGGAACTACTACAATGAGCAGTTCTTC
TRBV27	NA	TRBD2	TRBJ2-3	CASSLLPAGTDTQYF	TGTGCCAGCAGTTTATTACCAGCGGGAACAGATACGCAGTATTTT
TRBV5-1	NA	TRBD2	TRBJ2-5	CASSSGLAEETQYF	TGCGCCAGCAGCTCAGGACTAGCGGAAGAGACCCAGTACTTC
TRBV19	NA	TRBD2	TRBJ2-2	CASTAASGNTGELFF	TGTGCCAGTACAGCAGCTAGCGGAAACACCGGGGAGCTGTTTTTT
TRBV4-3	NA	TRBD2	TRBJ2-1	CASSQFGTSGRGDEQFF	TGCGCCAGCAGCCAGTTCGGGACTAGCGGGAGAGGGGATGAGCAGTTCTTC
TRBV7-2	few	NA	TRBJ1-5	CASSLAGVSNQPQHF	TGTGCCAGCAGCTTAGCGGGGGTTAGCAATCAGCCCCAGCATTTT
TRBV30	NA	TRBD1	TRBJ1-3	CAWSPRQGVGNTIYF	TGTGCCTGGAGTCCCAGACAGGGAGTCGGAAACACCATATATTTT
TRBV27	NA	TRBD1	TRBJ1-6	CASSPDRGSSYNSPLHF	TGTGCCAGCAGTCCGGACAGGGGGAGCTCCTATAATTCACCCCTCCACTTT
TRBV7-8	many	NA	TRBJ2-6	CASSAYGTGISGANVLTF	TGTGCCAGCAGCGCATATGGTACAGGGATCTCTGGGGCCAACGTCCTGACTTTC
TRBV6-6	NA	NA	TRBJ2-1	CAIPLLPFSYNEQFF	TGTGCCATCCCCTTACTTCCCTTCTCCTACAATGAGCAGTTCTTC
TRBV7-2	NA	NA	TRBJ2-4	CASSLVREAKNIQYF	TGTGCCAGCAGCTTAGTCAGGGAAGCCAAAAACATTCAGTACTTC
TRBV6-6	NA	TRBD2	TRBJ2-1	CASSVAGTTKNEQFF	TGTGCCAGCAGTGTAGCCGGGACTACAAAAAATGAGCAGTTCTTC
TRBV7-2	few	TRBD1	TRBJ2-1	CASNLGGQVNDEQFF	TGTGCCAGCAACCTTGGGGGACAGGTTAACGATGAGCAGTTCTTC
TRBV15	few	TRBD1	TRBJ1-5	CATSRPQGAQPQHF	TGTGCCACCAGCAGACCACAGGGGGCTCAGCCCCAGCATTTT
TRBV27	NA	TRBD2	TRBJ2-1	CASSSGTTANNEQFF	TGTGCCAGCTCCTCGGGGACTACGGCCAACAATGAGCAGTTCTTC
TRBV24-1	NA	NA	TRBJ2-3	CATSDFRGSTDTQYF	TGTGCCACCAGTGATTTCCGGGGAAGCACAGATACGCAGTATTTT
TRBV28	NA	NA	TRBJ2-1	CASSIRDGKYNEQFF	TGTGCCAGCAGCATCCGGGACGGAAAATACAATGAGCAGTTCTTC
TRBV30	few	NA	TRBJ2-4	CAWSGQNIQYF	TGTGCCTGGAGTGGACAAAACATTCAGTACTTC
TRBV7-9	NA	NA	TRBJ1-1	CASSPQGRAVAEAFF	TGTGCCAGCAGCCCCCAGGGGAGGGCGGTCGCTGAAGCTTTCTTT
TRBV12-3/TRBV12-4	many	NA	TRBJ2-3	CASSLDPGTDTQYF	TGTGCCAGCAGTTTAGACCCTGGCACAGATACGCAGTATTTT
TRBV6-2/TRBV6-3	few	TRBD2	TRBJ2-1	CASKSGRIREQFF	TGTGCCAGCAAGAGCGGGAGGATAAGGGAGCAGTTCTTC
TRBV7-2	NA	TRBD1	TRBJ1-2	CASSLFRGQDYGYTF	TGTGCCAGCAGCTTATTCAGGGGGCAAGACTATGGCTACACCTTC
TRBV2	NA	NA	TRBJ2-4	CASSRVRAKNIQYF	TGTGCCAGCAGTAGGGTCCGAGCCAAAAACATTCAGTACTTC
TRBV28	few	NA	TRBJ2-7	CASNGNSYEQYF	TGTGCCAGCAACGGGAACTCCTACGAGCAGTACTTC
TRBV7-2	few	NA	TRBJ2-3	CASSLDFGSPTDTQYF	TGTGCCAGCAGCTTAGATTTCGGTTCCCCCACAGATACGCAGTATTTT
TRBV12-3/TRBV12-4	few	NA	TRBJ2-6	CASSFYSSGANVLTF	TGTGCCAGCAGTTTTTACAGCTCTGGGGCCAACGTCCTGACTTTC